Shown below are 21 T cell receptor beta chains from a single sample sequenced in a study of blood T cell repertoires in COVID-19. The data were produced by immunoSEQ multiplex PCR, yet TCRdb's version contains in-frame clones alone and is incomplete. The sample has 310,000 or so clones, approximately 88% seen once. Sequencing was performed on PBMCs or T cells enriched from blood (not recorded which). The source of these receptors is a woman between 40 and 55 years old who had recovered from COVID-19.

This sequence joins TRBV15 and TRBJ2-1; 14 bases are shared with TRBD2. Germline V CDR1 and CDR2: LNHNV, YYDKDF (reference sequence). The J segment lost 5 bases and the V segment lost 3 bases, leaving 9 bases of the junction unmatched. The CDR3 contains 18 residues. This chain's CDR3 is CATSRKTSGRAPNNEQFF. In DNA form, the CDR3 reads TGTGCCACCAGCAGGAAGACTAGCGGGAGGGCTCCCAACAATGAGCAGTTCTTC. The variable domain in full, with the rest retrieved from reference TRBV15 and TRBJ2-1, is DAMVIQNPRYQVTQFGKPVTLSCSQTLNHNVMYWYQQKSSQAPKLLFHYYDKDFNNEADTPDNFQSRRPNTSFCFLDIRSPGLGDTAMYLCATSRKTSGRAPNNEQFFGPGTRLTVL.

There are a few counts of this clone. This chain links TRBV3-1 (or the pseudogene TRBV3-2) with TRBJ2-7; 8 bases line up with TRBD2. V lost 4 bases to trimming and J lost 13 bases; unmatched junction nucleotides: 21. CDR1 and CDR2 (germline): LGHDT, YNNKEL (reference sequence). The length of the CDR3 is 16 residues. CDR3 sequence reads: CASSRLGTRKEVGVYF. CDR3 sequence (DNA): TGTGCCAGCAGCCGACTCGGGACTAGAAAGGAAGTGGGGGTTTACTTC.

The chain uses TRBV18 and TRBJ2-5; TRBD1 might be the D (6 bases). Germline assignment: CDR1 KGHSH and CDR2 LQKENI. This CDR3 comprises 14 residues. Trimming took 3 bases from V and 6 from J, leaving 14 bases between them. The CDR3 DNA follows: TGTGCCAGCTCACCGGAAGACAGGACCCAGACCCAGTACTTC. Translated, it gives CASSPEDRTQTQYF. Full variable domain (remainder filled in from reference TRBV18 and TRBJ2-5): NAGVMQNPRHLVRRRGQEARLRCSPMKGHSHVYWYRQLPEEGLKFMVYLQKENIIDESGMPKERFSAEFPKEGPSILRIQQVVRGDSAAYFCASSPEDRTQTQYFGPGTRLLVL.

The chain links TRBV6-1 to TRBJ2-2; D is possibly TRBD2 (6 bases). V dropped 4 bases and J dropped 0 bases, with 12 bases sitting between them. Germline CDR1 reads MNHNS; CDR2 reads SASEGT. The CDR3 runs to 16 residues. The CDR3 here is CASSGRLGPNTGELFF. The DNA for the CDR3 is TGTGCCAGCAGTGGACGACTAGGGCCGAACACCGGGGAGCTGTTTTTT.

The chain is built from TRBV18 and TRBJ1-1; D not certain. V lost 6 bases to trimming and J lost 7 bases, with 12 bases between them. The CDR3 is 12 residues long. Germline assignment: CDR1 KGHSH and CDR2 LQKENI. The CDR3 nucleotides are TGTGCCAGCTCCCCTTACGCGGGTGAAGCTTTCTTT. The encoded protein is CASSPYAGEAFF.

This sequence joins TRBV7-9 and TRBJ1-6, with 7 nucleotides matching TRBD1. The CDR3 extends over 15 amino acids. The germline gives CDR1 SEHNR, CDR2 FQNEAQ (reference sequence). V shed 2 bases, J shed 6 bases, and the junction held 4 bases outside the gene matches. The CDR3 loop reads CASSLTGTVNSPLHF. CDR3 DNA sequence: TGTGCCAGCAGCTTAACGGGGACAGTTAATTCACCCCTCCACTTT.

The CDR3 is CASSRTGSSTDTQYF. The CDR3 DNA sequence: TGTGCCAGCAGCCGGACAGGGTCTAGCACAGATACGCAGTATTTT. This sequence joins TRBV3-1 (or the pseudogene TRBV3-2) and TRBJ2-3, with 8 bases identical to TRBD1. Trimming took 4 bases from V and 0 from J; bases not matched to a gene: 3. This CDR3 is 15 amino acids long. Germline loops: CDR1 LGHDT, CDR2 YNNKEL (reference sequence).

The table lists this clone with a few counts. CDR3 sequence: CASSDYRTDTQYF. CDR3 bases: TGTGCCAGCAGTGACTACCGCACAGATACGCAGTATTTT. The rearrangement joins TRBV2 to TRBJ2-3, with no clear D. Germline CDR1 and CDR2: SNHLY and FYNNEI. Trimming stripped 3 bases from V and 1 base from J, with 5 bases between. This CDR3 is built from 13 residues.

J is TRBJ2-1 and V is TRBV9; D is possibly TRBD2 (6 bases). Germline V gene data show CDR1 as SGDLS and CDR2 as YYNGEE. V lost 3 bases to trimming and J lost 6 bases, with 16 bases between them. This CDR3 contains 15 residues. The CDR3 DNA is TGTGCCAGCAGCGGGGTAGCGGTGTTCTCCAATGAGCAGTTCTTC. Translation: CASSGVAVFSNEQFF.

The chain carries TRBV7-8 and TRBJ1-5; no firm D call. There are 16 residues in the CDR3. Germline CDR1 reads SGHVS; CDR2 reads FQNEAQ. V was shortened by 4 bases and J by 0 bases, with 13 bases between the two germline ends. This CDR3 is CASSSLAWDSNQPQHF. CDR3 sequence (DNA): TGTGCCAGCAGCTCCCTAGCGTGGGATAGCAATCAGCCCCAGCATTTT. The full variable domain, in which reference TRBV7-8 and TRBJ1-5 provide the parts outside the CDR3, is GAGVSQSPRYKVAKRGQDVALRCDPISGHVSLFWYQQALGQGPEFLTYFQNEAQLDKSGLPSDRFFAERPEGSVSTLKIQRTQQEDSAVYLCASSSLAWDSNQPQHFGDGTRLSIL.

The rearrangement uses TRBV7-2 and TRBJ1-2; D remains ambiguous. V was cut by 2 bases and J by 5 bases, with 18 bases left in between. Germline CDR1 and CDR2: SGHTA and FQGNSA. This CDR3 contains 16 residues. The CDR3: CASSLNGVIDPYGYTF. The CDR3 nucleotides are TGTGCCAGCAGCTTAAACGGGGTGATCGACCCATATGGCTACACCTTC.

This clone was observed once. The V gene is TRBV5-1, the J gene TRBJ2-3; 8 bases line up with TRBD2. CDR3 length: 18 residues. Trimming at V came to 1 base and at J to 6 bases, leaving 16 bases not matched to a gene. CDR1 is SGHRS, CDR2 YFSETQ, per germline. The CDR3 region has the DNA TGCGCCAGCAGCTTGTGGTCGGGTCTAGCGGGTATCACGGATACGCAGTATTTT. Protein product: CASSLWSGLAGITDTQYF.

The chain has TRBV28 and TRBJ2-5; TRBD1 is a possible D gene (6 bases). V shed 4 bases and J shed 4 bases, with 10 bases lying between them. Germline values: CDR1 MDHEN, CDR2 SYDVKM. The CDR3 length is 13 residues. The CDR3 DNA is TGTGCCAGCAGTTCAACGGACAGAGAGACCCAGTACTTC. Its protein product is CASSSTDRETQYF.

The chain uses TRBV18 and TRBJ1-6, with D maybe TRBD1 (5 bases). V lost 3 bases, J lost 7 bases, and 10 bases lay in between. The CDR3 spans 14 residues. The germline V gene encodes CDR1 KGHSH and CDR2 LQKENI. CDR3 amino acids: CASSPDSPNSPLHF. Written as DNA, the CDR3 is TGTGCCAGCTCACCCGACAGTCCCAATTCACCCCTCCACTTT.

The table lists this clone with many counts. V and J are TRBV6-5 and TRBJ2-7, with no clear D. V was trimmed by 6 bases and J by 2 bases, leaving 11 bases between them. Per germline, CDR1 MNHEY and CDR2 SVGAGI. CDR3 size: 13 residues. For the CDR3, the DNA is TGTGCCAGCAGGTCGAGTCAACCCTACGAGCAGTACTTC. Protein: CASRSSQPYEQYF.

This chain uses TRBV5-8 with TRBJ2-5; 8 bases map to TRBD1. Trimming at V came to 0 bases and at J to 4 bases, leaving 5 bases not matched to a gene. Germline CDR1 reads SGHTS; CDR2 reads YDEGEE. The CDR3 consists of 15 residues. The CDR3 DNA follows: TGTGCCAGCAGCTTGGGGCAGGGGGCAACAGAGACCCAGTACTTC. Translated: CASSLGQGATETQYF.

The rearrangement uses TRBV7-6 and TRBJ1-2; TRBD1 matches at 8 bases. V lost 0 bases to trimming and J lost 2 bases; unmatched junction nucleotides: 5. The CDR3 has 16 amino acids. Germline V gene lookup returns CDR1 SGHVS and CDR2 FNYEAQ. The chain's CDR3 is CASSLAKQGANYGYTF. DNA for the CDR3: TGTGCCAGCAGCTTAGCGAAGCAGGGGGCCAACTATGGCTACACCTTC.

This clone was seen ten or more times. The chain is built from TRBV2 and TRBJ2-1; 9 bases are shared with TRBD2. Germline V CDR1 and CDR2: SNHLY, FYNNEI. Trimming removed 8 bases from V and 1 base from J; junction bases left unmatched: 3. CDR3 length: 14 residues. CDR3 amino acids: CASQRGESYNEQFF. The CDR3 DNA reads as TGTGCCAGCCAGCGGGGGGAATCCTACAATGAGCAGTTCTTC.

The chain couples TRBV2 to TRBJ1-2, with D perhaps TRBD1 (5 bases). Trimming cost V 6 bases and J 6 bases, with 17 bases left between them. Germline-derived CDR1 and CDR2 are SNHLY and FYNNEI. The CDR3 length is 14 residues. CDR3 in amino acids: CASRVVGVGDGYTF. The CDR3 DNA follows: TGTGCCAGCAGGGTTGTAGGGGTTGGGGATGGCTACACCTTC.

The V call is TRBV7-2, the J call TRBJ2-5; D is unresolved. The CDR3 length is 14 residues. Germline values: CDR1 SGHTA, CDR2 FQGNSA. V was cut by 1 base and J by 2 bases, with 8 bases left in between. This CDR3 is CASSLGLRQETQYF. The CDR3 DNA reads TGTGCCAGCAGCTTAGGGTTGAGACAAGAGACCCAGTACTTC.

Written as DNA, the CDR3 is TGTGCCAGTAGGGTACTAGCGGGAGGGAACACCGGGGAGCTGTTTTTT. Protein sequence: CASRVLAGGNTGELFF. The V gene is TRBV19, the J gene TRBJ2-2, with TRBD2 matching 12 bases. The CDR3 covers 16 residues. After removal of 6 bases from V and 1 base from J, the junction contained 3 bases not matched to a gene. Per germline, CDR1 LNHDA and CDR2 SQIVND (reference sequence).